This T cell receptor beta chain stems from a study of blood T cell repertoires in COVID-19. Assay: immunoSEQ multiplex PCR; the TCRdb copy retains only in-frame clones and omits some. This sample has some 340,000 clones, with approximately 89% found just once. This clone was recorded a few times. For recovered donors of Cohort 3, there were two negative PCRs, clearance, or symptom resolution. V was clipped by 6 bases and J by 5 bases; unmatched bases: 19. The CDR3 loop spans 19 amino acids. Germline lookup yields CDR1 LNHNV and CDR2 YYDKDF (reference sequence). The chain has TRBV15 and TRBJ2-5; 12 bases line up with TRBD2. The sequenced sample consisted of PBMCs or T cells enriched from blood (not recorded which). The TCR sequence derives from a woman in her thirties who had recovered from COVID-19. CDR3 nucleotide sequence: TGTGCCACCAGAGGGGTGTTGTTCGAACTAGCGGGGGGCGAGGAGACCCAGTACTTC. Encoded protein: CATRGVLFELAGGEETQYF.